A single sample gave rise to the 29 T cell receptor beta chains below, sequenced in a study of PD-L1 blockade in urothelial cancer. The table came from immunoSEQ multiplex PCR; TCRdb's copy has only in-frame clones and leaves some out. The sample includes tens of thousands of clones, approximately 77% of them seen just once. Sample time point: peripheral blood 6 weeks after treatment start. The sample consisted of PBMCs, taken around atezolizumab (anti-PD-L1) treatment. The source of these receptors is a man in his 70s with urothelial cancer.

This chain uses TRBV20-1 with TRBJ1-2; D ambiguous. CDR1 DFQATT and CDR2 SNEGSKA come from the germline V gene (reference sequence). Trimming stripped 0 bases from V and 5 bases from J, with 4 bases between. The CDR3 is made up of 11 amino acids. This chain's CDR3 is CSAREAYGYTF. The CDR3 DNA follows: TGCAGTGCTAGAGAAGCTTATGGCTACACCTTC.

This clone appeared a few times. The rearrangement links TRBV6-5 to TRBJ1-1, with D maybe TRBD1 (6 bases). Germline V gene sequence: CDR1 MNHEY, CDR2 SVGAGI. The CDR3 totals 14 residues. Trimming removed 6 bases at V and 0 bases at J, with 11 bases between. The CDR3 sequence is CASSRAGVNTEAFF. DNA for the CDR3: TGTGCCAGCAGCCGCGCAGGGGTGAACACTGAAGCTTTCTTT.

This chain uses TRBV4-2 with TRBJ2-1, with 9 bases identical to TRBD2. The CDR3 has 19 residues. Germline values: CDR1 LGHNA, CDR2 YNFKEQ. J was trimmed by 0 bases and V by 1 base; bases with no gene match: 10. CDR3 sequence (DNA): TGTGCCAGCAGCCAAGCGATTAGCGGGAGCCTAAGCTCCTACAATGAGCAGTTCTTC. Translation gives CASSQAISGSLSSYNEQFF.

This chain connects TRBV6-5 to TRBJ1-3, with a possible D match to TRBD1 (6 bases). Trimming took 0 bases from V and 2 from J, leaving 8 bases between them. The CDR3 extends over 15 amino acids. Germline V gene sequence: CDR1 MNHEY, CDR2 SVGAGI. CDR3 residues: CASSYSQGTGNTIYF. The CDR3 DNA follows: TGTGCCAGCAGTTACTCTCAGGGGACTGGAAACACCATATATTTT.

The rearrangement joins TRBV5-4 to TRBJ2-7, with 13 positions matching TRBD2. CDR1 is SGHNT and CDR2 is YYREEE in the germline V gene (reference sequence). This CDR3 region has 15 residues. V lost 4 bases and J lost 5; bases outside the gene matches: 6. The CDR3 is CASSETSGRYDEQYF. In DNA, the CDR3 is TGTGCCAGCAGCGAGACTAGCGGGAGGTACGACGAGCAGTACTTC.

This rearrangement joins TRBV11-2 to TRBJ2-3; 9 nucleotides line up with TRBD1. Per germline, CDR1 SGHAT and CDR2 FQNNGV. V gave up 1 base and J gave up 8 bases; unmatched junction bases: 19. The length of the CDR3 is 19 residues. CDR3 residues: CASSLVGTGSALAMGTQYF. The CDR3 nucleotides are TGTGCCAGCAGCTTAGTGGGGACAGGGTCGGCACTAGCGATGGGTACGCAGTATTTT.

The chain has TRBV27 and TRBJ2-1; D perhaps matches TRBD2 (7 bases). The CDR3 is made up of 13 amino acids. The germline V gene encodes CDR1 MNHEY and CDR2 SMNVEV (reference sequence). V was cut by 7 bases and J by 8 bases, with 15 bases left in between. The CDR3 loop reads CASNPGGGYEQFF. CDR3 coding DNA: TGTGCCAGCAATCCGGGGGGCGGGTATGAGCAGTTCTTC.

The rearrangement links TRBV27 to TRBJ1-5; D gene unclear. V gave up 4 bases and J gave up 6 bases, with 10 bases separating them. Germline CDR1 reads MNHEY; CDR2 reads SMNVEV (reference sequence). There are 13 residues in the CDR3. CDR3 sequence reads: CASSWRFGQPQHF. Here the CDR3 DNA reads TGTGCCAGCAGTTGGAGATTCGGTCAGCCCCAGCATTTT.

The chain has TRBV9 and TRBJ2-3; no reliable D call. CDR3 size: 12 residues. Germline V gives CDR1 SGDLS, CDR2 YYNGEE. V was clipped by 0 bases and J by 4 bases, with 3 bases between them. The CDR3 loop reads CASSVAADTQYF. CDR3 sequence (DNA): TGTGCCAGCAGCGTAGCCGCAGATACGCAGTATTTT.

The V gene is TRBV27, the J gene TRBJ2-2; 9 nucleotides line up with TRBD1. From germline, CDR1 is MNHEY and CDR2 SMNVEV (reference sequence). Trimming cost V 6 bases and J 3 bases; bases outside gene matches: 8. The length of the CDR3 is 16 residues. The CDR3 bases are TGTGCCAGCAGCCGATACAGGGGGCTGGACACCGGGGAGCTGTTTTTT. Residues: CASSRYRGLDTGELFF.

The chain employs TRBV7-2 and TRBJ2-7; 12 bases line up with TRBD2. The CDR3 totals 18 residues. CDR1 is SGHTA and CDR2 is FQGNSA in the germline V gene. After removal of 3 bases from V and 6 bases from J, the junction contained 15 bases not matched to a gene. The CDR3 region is CASSFRGGWLAGGGEQYF. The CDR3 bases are TGTGCCAGCAGCTTCCGCGGGGGATGGCTAGCGGGAGGGGGCGAGCAGTACTTC.

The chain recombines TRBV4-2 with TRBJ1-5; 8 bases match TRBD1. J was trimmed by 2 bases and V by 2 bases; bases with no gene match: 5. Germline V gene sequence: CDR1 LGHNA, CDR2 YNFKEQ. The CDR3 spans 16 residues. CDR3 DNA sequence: TGTGCCAGCAGCCAATCCCCACAGGGGGGCAATCAGCCCCAGCATTTT. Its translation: CASSQSPQGGNQPQHF.

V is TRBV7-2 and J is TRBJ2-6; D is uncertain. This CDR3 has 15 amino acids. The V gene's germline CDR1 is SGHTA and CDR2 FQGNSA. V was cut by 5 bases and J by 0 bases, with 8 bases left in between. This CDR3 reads CASSTSSSGANVLTF. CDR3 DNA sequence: TGTGCCAGCAGCACTTCGAGCTCTGGGGCCAACGTCCTGACTTTC.

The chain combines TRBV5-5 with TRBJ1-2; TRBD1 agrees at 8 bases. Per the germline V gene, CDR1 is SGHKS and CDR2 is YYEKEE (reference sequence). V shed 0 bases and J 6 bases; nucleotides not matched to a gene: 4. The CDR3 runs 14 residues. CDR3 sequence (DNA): TGTGCCAGCAGCTTGGTGGACAGGGTCCATGGCTACACCTTC. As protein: CASSLVDRVHGYTF.

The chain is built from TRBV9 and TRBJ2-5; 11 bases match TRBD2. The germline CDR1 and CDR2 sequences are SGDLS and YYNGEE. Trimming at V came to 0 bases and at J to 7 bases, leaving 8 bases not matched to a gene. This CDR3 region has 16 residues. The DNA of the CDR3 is TGTGCCAGCAGCGTAGCTGTTAGCGGGAGGGAGCGGACCCAGTACTTC. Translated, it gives CASSVAVSGRERTQYF. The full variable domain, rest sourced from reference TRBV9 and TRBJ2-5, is DSGVTQTPKHLITATGQRVTLRCSPRSGDLSVYWYQQSLDQGLQFLIQYYNGEERAKGNILERFSAQQFPDLHSELNLSSLELGDSALYFCASSVAVSGRERTQYFGPGTRLLVL.

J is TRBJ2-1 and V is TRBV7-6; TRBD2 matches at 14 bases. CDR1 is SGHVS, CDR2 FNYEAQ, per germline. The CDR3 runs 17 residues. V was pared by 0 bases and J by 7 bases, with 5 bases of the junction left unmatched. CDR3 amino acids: CASSLASGLAGGNEQFF. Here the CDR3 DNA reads TGTGCCAGCAGCTTAGCTTCTGGACTAGCGGGGGGAAATGAGCAGTTCTTC.

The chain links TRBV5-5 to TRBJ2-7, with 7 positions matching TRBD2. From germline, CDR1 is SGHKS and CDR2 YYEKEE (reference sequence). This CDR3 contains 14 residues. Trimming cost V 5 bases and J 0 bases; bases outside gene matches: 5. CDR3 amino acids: CASRIIAGSYEQYF. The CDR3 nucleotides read TGTGCCAGCAGGATAATAGCGGGCTCCTACGAGCAGTACTTC.

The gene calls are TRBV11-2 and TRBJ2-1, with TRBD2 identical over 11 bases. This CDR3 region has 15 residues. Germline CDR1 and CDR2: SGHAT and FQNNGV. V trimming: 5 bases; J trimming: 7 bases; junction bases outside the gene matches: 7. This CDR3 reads CASSIAGGPVNEQFF. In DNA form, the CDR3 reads TGTGCCAGCAGCATAGCGGGAGGGCCTGTAAATGAGCAGTTCTTC.

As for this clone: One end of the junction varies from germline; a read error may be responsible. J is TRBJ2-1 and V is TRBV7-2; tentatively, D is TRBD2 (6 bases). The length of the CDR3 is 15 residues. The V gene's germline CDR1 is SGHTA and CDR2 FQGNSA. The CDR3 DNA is TGTGCCAGCAGCTCAGCCGGGACTTCCTCCAATGAGCAGTTCTTC. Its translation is CASSSAGTSSNEQFF.

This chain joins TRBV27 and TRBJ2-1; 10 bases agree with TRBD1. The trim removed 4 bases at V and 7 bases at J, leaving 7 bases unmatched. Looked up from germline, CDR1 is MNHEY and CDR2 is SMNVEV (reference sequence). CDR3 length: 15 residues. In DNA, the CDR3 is TGTGCCAGCAGTTCTTTGGGACAGGGGAGGAATGAGCAGTTCTTC. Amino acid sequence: CASSSLGQGRNEQFF.

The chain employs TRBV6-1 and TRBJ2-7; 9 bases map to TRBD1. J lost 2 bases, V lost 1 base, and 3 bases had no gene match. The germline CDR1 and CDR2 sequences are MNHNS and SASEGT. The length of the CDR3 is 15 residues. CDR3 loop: CASSEVTGGTYEQYF. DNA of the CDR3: TGTGCCAGCAGTGAAGTCACAGGGGGCACCTACGAGCAGTACTTC.

The CDR3 region has the DNA TGTGCCAGCAGTTTAGGGACAGGGTGGTCCTACGAGCAGTACTTC. Translating gives CASSLGTGWSYEQYF. This chain connects TRBV27 to TRBJ2-7; 9 positions agree with TRBD1. The CDR3 covers 15 residues. Germline loops: CDR1 MNHEY, CDR2 SMNVEV (reference sequence). Trimming cost V 2 bases and J 1 base; bases outside gene matches: 3.

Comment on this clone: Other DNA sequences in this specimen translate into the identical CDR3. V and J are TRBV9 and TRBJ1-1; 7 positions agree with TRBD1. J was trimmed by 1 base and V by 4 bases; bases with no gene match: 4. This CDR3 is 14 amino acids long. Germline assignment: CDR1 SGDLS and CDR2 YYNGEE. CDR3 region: CASSPNRGNTEAFF. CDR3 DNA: TGTGCCAGCAGCCCAAACAGGGGGAACACTGAAGCTTTCTTT.

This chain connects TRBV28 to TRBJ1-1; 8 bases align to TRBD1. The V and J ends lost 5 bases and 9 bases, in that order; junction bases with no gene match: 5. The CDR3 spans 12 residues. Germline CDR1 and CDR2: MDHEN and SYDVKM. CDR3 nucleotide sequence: TGTGCCAGCAGTCTCCGGACAGGGAAAGCTTTCTTT. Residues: CASSLRTGKAFF.

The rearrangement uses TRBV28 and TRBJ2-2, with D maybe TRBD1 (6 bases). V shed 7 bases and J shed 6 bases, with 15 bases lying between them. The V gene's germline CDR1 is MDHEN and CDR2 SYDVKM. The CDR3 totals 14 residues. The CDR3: CASTFRTAPGELFF. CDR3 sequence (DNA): TGTGCCAGCACATTCAGGACAGCACCCGGGGAGCTGTTTTTT.

CDR3 coding DNA: TGTGCCAGCAGCCAAAGGGGGACGAACACCGGGGAGCTGTTTTTT. This sequence encodes CASSQRGTNTGELFF. V is TRBV4-2 and J is TRBJ2-2; D perhaps matches TRBD1 (6 bases). The germline V and J ends were trimmed by 2 bases and 0 bases, with 7 bases remaining between them. The CDR3 is 15 amino acids. CDR1 and CDR2 (germline): LGHNA, YNFKEQ.

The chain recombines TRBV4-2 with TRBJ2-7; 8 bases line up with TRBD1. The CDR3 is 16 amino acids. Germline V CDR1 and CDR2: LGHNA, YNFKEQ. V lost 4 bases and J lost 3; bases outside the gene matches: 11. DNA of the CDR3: TGTGCCAGCAGCCGTAGCACCCGACAGGGGAACTACGAGCAGTACTTC. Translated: CASSRSTRQGNYEQYF.

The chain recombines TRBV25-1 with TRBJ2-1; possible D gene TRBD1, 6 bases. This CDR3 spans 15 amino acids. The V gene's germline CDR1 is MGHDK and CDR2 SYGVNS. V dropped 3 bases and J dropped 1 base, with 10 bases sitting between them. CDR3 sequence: CASSDQGLSYNEQFF. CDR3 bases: TGTGCCAGCAGTGATCAGGGGCTGTCCTACAATGAGCAGTTCTTC. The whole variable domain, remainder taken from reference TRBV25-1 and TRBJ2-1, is EADIYQTPRYLVIGTGKKITLECSQTMGHDKMYWYQQDPGMELHLIHYSYGVNSTEKGDLSSESTVSRIRTEHFPLTLESARPSHTSQYLCASSDQGLSYNEQFFGPGTRLTVL.

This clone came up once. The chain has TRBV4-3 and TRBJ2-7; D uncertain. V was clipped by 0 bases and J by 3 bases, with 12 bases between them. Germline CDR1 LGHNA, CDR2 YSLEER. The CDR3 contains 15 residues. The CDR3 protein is CASSQDAKSNYEQYF. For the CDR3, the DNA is TGCGCCAGCAGCCAAGATGCTAAGTCGAACTACGAGCAGTACTTC.